This T cell receptor (beta chain) was recovered during a study of shared clonotypes between healthy human individuals. The donors were all Caucasian adults (living in Nashville, Tennessee). The trim removed 6 bases at V and 4 bases at J, leaving 5 bases unmatched. Germline assignment: CDR1 MDHEN and CDR2 SYDVKM. The CDR3 totals 13 residues. The authors ran the assay at deep level. The method was immunoSEQ multiplex PCR; TCRdb's version includes in-frame clones alone and lacks a portion of them. Among 2 million to 2.5 million clones listed, approximately 90% were seen once. This receptor was obtained from a man between 18 and 35 years old in good health. Some clones in this sample may be carry-over from other donors' samples. Sequencing was carried out using naive CD4+ T cells from PBMCs. Subset defined: CD45RA+ positively selected. This chain uses TRBV28 with TRBJ2-5, with 7 bases aligning to TRBD2. The DNA for the CDR3 is TGTGCCAGCAGGCTTTGGGGGGGAGAGACCCAGTACTTC. Residues: CASRLWGGETQYF.